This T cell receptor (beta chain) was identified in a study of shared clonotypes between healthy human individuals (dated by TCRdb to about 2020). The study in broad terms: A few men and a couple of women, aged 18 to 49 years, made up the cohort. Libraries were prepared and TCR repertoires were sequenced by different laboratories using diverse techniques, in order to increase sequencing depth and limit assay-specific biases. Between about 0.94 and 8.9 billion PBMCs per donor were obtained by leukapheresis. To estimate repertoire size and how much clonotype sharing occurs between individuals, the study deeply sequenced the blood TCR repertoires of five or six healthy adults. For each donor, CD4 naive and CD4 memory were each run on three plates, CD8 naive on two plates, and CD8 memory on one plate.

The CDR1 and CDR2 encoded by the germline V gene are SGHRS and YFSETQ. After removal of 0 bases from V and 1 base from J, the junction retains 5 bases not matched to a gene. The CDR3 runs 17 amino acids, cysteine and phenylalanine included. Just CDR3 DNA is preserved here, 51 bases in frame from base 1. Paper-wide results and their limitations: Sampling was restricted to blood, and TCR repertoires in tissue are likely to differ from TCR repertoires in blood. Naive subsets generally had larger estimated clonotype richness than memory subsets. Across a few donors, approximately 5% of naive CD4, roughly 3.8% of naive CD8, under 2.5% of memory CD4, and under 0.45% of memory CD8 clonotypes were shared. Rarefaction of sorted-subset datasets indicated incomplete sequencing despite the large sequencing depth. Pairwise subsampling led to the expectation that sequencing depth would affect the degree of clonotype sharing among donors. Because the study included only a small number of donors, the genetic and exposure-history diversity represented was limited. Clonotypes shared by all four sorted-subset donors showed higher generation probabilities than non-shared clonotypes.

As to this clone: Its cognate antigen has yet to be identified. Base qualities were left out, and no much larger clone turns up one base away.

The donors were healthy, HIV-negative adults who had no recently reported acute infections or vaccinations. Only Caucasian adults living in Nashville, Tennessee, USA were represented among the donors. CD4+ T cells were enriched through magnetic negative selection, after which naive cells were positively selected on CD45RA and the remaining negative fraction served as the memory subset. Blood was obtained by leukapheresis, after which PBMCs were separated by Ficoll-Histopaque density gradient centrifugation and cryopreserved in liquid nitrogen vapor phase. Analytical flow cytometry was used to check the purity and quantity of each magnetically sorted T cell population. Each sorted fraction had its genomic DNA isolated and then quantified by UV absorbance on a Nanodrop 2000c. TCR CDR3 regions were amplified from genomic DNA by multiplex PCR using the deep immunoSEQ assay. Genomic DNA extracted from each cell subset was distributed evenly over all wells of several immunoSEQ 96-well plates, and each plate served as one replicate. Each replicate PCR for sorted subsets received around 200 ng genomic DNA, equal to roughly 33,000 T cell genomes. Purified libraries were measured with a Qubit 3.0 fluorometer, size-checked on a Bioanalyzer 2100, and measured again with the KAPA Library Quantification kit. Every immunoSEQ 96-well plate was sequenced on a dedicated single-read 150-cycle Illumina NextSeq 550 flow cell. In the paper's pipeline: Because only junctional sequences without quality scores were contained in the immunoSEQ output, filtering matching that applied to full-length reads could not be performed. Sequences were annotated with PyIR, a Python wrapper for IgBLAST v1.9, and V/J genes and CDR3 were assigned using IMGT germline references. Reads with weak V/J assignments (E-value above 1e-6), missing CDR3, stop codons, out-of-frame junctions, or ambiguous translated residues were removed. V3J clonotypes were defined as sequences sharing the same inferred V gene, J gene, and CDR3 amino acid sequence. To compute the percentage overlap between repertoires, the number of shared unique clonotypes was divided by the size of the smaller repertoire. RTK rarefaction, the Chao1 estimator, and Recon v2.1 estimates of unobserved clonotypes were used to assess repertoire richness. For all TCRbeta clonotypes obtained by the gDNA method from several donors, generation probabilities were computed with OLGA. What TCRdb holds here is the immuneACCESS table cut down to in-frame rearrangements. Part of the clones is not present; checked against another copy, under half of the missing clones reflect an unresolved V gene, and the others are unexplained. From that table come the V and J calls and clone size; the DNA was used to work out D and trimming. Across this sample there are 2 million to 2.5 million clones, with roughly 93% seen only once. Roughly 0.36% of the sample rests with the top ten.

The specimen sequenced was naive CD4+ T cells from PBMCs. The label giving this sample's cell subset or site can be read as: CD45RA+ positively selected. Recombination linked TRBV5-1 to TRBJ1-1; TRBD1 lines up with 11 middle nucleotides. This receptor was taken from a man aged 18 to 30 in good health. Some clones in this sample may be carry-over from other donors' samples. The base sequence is TGCGCCAGCAGCTTGGGTGGGACAGGGGGAAAGAACACTGAAGCTTTCTTT. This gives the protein CASSLGGTGGKNTEAFF.